This T cell receptor beta chain was profiled in a study of blood T cells in healthy people across ages. About this clonotype: A read error may produce the germline difference seen at one junction end.

For the second PCR, which ran for about 7 to 11 cycles, a sample-barcoded 5' primer and a J-beta primer mix were used. TCRdb re-called the 5' RACE reads with MiXCR, one entry per CDR3 protein. Of 600,000 or so distinct CDR3 sequences in the sample, about 45% were seen once. This CDR3 is built from 13 residues. Germline CDR1 reads MNHNY; CDR2 reads SVGAGI (reference sequence). The sequenced material came from blood. This receptor was taken from a man older than 75 in good health. The chain is built from TRBV6-6 and TRBJ2-3; 7 bases map to TRBD2. CDR3 nucleotides: TGTGCCAGCAGTGACTCGCGGGGGAATACGCAGTATTTT. Amino acid sequence: CASSDSRGNTQYF.